This paragraph covers one TCR beta chain sequence. Its target is not known. The source of the sample is a study of graft-versus-host responses after intestinal transplantation. Background on the study: Among the recipients, transplants were multivisceral, liver-intestinal, or isolated intestinal. Each recipient received anti-thymocyte globulin induction, then tacrolimus and steroids for approximately three years.

This CDR3 region has 18 residues. Losses at the gene ends were 2 bases for V and 0 bases for J; bases not matched to a gene: 13. Per the germline V gene, CDR1 is SGHRS and CDR2 is YFSETQ. The assay was immunoSEQ multiplex PCR, and TCRdb's table has in-frame clones only and misses some. This sample has some 84,000 clones, with approximately 82% found just once. This rearrangement joins TRBV5-1 to TRBJ2-7; 8 bases map to TRBD1. The receptor's source is a human donor who received an intestinal transplant. Sequences were derived from unstimulated CD4+ T cells sorted from spleen or lymph node cells, sampled before intestinal transplant. The CDR3 region is CASSLFTGTGLHSYEQYF. For the CDR3, the DNA is TGCGCCAGCAGCTTATTTACCGGGACAGGATTACACTCCTACGAGCAGTACTTC. Supplemented by reference TRBV5-1 and TRBJ2-7, the full variable domain reads KAGVTQTPRYLIKTRGQQVTLSCSPISGHRSVSWYQQTPGQGLQFLFEYFSETQRNKGNFPGRFSGRQFSNSRSEMNVSTLELGDSALYLCASSLFTGTGLHSYEQYFGPGTRLTVT.